Below, 10 T cell receptor beta chains from the same sample are listed, as sequenced in a study of T cell changes during pregnancy in multiple sclerosis. Assay: immunoSEQ multiplex PCR; the TCRdb copy retains only in-frame clones and omits some. The sample yields about 49,000 clones, around 87% seen once. The material was peripheral blood, obtained after pregnancy. The receptors derive from a female donor in good health, enrolled as a control in a pregnancy study.

The chain couples TRBV5-4 to TRBJ1-6; the match to TRBD1 covers 7 bases. The V segment lost 4 bases and the J segment 11 bases; nucleotides outside the gene matches: 6. Germline V gene data show CDR1 as SGHNT and CDR2 as YYREEE (reference sequence). The CDR3 extends over 13 amino acids. In nucleotides, the CDR3 is TGTGCCAGCAGCCTGACAGGGTTGACACCCCTCCACTTT. Translation: CASSLTGLTPLHF. The variable domain in full, completed from reference TRBV5-4 and TRBJ1-6, reads ETGVTQSPTHLIKTRGQQVTLRCSSQSGHNTVSWYQQALGQGPQFIFQYYREEENGRGNFPPRFSGLQFPNYSSELNVNALELDDSALYLCASSLTGLTPLHFGNGTRLTVT.

The rearrangement links TRBV13 to TRBJ1-6; D gene unclear. Germline V CDR1 and CDR2: PRHDT, FYEKMQ (reference sequence). V dropped 3 bases and J dropped 11 bases, with 11 bases sitting between them. The CDR3 is 13 amino acids. The CDR3 DNA follows: TGTGCCAGCAGCTTGAGGCCCGTGGCACCCCTCCACTTT. This sequence encodes CASSLRPVAPLHF.

The chain carries TRBV7-9 and TRBJ1-2; 8 bases match TRBD1. Looked up from germline, CDR1 is SEHNR and CDR2 is FQNEAQ (reference sequence). There are 14 residues in the CDR3. With 3 bases clipped from V and 3 bases from J, the junction kept 3 bases outside the gene matches. The DNA of the CDR3 is TGTGCCAGCAGCTTTACAGGGGGTGACTATGGCTACACCTTC. Its translation is CASSFTGGDYGYTF.

The chain recombines TRBV10-3 with TRBJ2-2; TRBD1 aligns across 8 bases. J gave up 3 bases and V 6 bases, and 6 bases lay outside the gene matches. This CDR3 is built from 15 residues. The germline CDR1 and CDR2 sequences are ENHRY and SYGVKD. The CDR3 region is CAISVQGADTGELFF. In nucleotides, the CDR3 is TGTGCCATCAGCGTCCAGGGGGCGGACACCGGGGAGCTGTTTTTT.

CDR3: CASSLDRGWNEKLFF. CDR3 DNA sequence: TGTGCCAGCAGCTTAGACAGGGGGTGGAATGAAAAACTGTTTTTT. The V call is TRBV11-2, the J call TRBJ1-4, with 7 bases that match TRBD1. The CDR3 totals 15 residues. J gave up 5 bases and V 0 bases, and 3 bases lay outside the gene matches. Germline V gene data show CDR1 as SGHAT and CDR2 as FQNNGV.

The rearrangement uses TRBV18 and TRBJ2-1; 12 positions match TRBD2. V was pared by 5 bases and J by 15 bases, with 8 bases of the junction left unmatched. The germline CDR1 and CDR2 sequences are KGHSH and LQKENI. This CDR3 has 13 residues. The CDR3 loop is CASSFRTSGIRFF. The CDR3, as DNA: TGTGCCAGCTCATTCAGGACTAGCGGGATAAGGTTCTTC.

V is TRBV6-7 and J is TRBJ1-5, with D maybe TRBD1 (5 bases). TRBV6-7 is labeled an ORF, and its function is uncertain. Trimming pared 6 bases from V and 0 bases from J, leaving 12 bases between. The CDR3 is 15 amino acids. The CDR3 reads CASSQQVHSNQPQHF. CDR3 coding DNA: TGTGCCAGCAGCCAACAGGTCCATAGCAATCAGCCCCAGCATTTT.

The chain has TRBV29-1 and TRBJ2-2; D is ambiguous. The CDR3 contains 12 residues. CDR1 is SQVTM, CDR2 ANQGSEA, per germline. The germline V and J ends were trimmed by 4 bases and 1 base, with 4 bases remaining between them. CDR3 amino acids: CSVVMNTGELFF. The CDR3 DNA reads TGCAGCGTTGTTATGAACACCGGGGAGCTGTTTTTT.

This chain links TRBV28 with TRBJ2-1, with 8 nucleotides matching TRBD2. Looked up from germline, CDR1 is MDHEN and CDR2 is SYDVKM. The CDR3 spans 15 residues. V shed 5 bases, J shed 8 bases, and the junction held 11 bases outside the gene matches. The DNA for the CDR3 is TGTGCCAGCAGTCCCACGACGGGAGGGTTGCATGAGCAGTTCTTC. As protein: CASSPTTGGLHEQFF. Full variable domain (missing parts from reference TRBV28 and TRBJ2-1): DVKVTQSSRYLVKRTGEKVFLECVQDMDHENMFWYRQDPGLGLRLIYFSYDVKMKEKGDIPEGYSVSREKKERFSLILESASTNQTSMYLCASSPTTGGLHEQFFGPGTRLTVL.

The V and J genes are TRBV6-6 and TRBJ1-5, with TRBD1 identical over 11 bases. V gave up 2 bases and J gave up 6 bases; unmatched junction bases: 6. The CDR3 contains 16 residues. CDR1 is MNHNY, CDR2 SVGAGI, per germline (reference sequence). The CDR3 protein is CASSYAWTGGPQPQHF. The CDR3 DNA follows: TGTGCCAGCAGTTACGCTTGGACAGGGGGCCCTCAGCCCCAGCATTTT.